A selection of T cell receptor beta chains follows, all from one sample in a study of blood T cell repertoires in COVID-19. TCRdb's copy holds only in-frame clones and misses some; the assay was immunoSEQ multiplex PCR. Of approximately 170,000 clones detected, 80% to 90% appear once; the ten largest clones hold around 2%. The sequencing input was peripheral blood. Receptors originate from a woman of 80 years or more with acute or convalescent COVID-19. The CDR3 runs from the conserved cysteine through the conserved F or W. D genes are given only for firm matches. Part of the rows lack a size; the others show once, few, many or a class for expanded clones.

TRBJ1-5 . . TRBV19 TGTGCCAGTAGTATAGTGGCGGCTAGCAATCAGCCCCAGCATTTT CASSIVAASNQPQHF
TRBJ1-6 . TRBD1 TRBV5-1 TGCGCCAGCAGCACAGGGACAGCCCTTGGTATATCACCCCTCCACTTT CASSTGTALGISPLHF
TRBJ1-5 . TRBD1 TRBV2 TGTGCCAGCAGTGGGGACCCACAGGGGAATCAGCCCCAGCATTTT CASSGDPQGNQPQHF
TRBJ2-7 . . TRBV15 TGTGCCACATCCTACTTTGACAGCTACGAGCAGTACTTC CATSYFDSYEQYF
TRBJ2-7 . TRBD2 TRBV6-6 TGTGCCAGCAGGAACATAGCGGGGATCTACGAGCAGTACTTC CASRNIAGIYEQYF
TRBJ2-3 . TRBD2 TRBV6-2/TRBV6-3 TGTGCCAGCAGTTACGGGCTAGCGGGAGCAGATACGCAGTATTTT CASSYGLAGADTQYF
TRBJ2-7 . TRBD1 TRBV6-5 TGTGCCAGCAGAACGGGACAGGGGGAGCAGTACTTC CASRTGQGEQYF
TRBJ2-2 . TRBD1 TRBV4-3 TGCGCCAGCAGCCTAGGACAGGGAGAGGACACCGGGGAGCTGTTTTTT CASSLGQGEDTGELFF
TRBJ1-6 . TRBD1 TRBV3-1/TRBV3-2 TGTGCCAGCAGCCCTGTAGGACAGGGAGGTTCACCCCTCCACTTT CASSPVGQGGSPLHF
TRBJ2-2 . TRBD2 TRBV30 TGTGCCTGGAGACCCGGGACTAGCGGAAACACCGGGGAGCTGTTTTTT CAWRPGTSGNTGELFF
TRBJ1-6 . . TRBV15 TGTGCCACCAGCGATCGCGGGGGTAATTCACCCCTCCACTTT CATSDRGGNSPLHF
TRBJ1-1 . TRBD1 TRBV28 TGTGCCAGCAGTTTGGGACAGCTCACTGAAGCTTTCTTT CASSLGQLTEAFF
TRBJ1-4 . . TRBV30 TGTGCCTGGAGTCGGGGAGACGAAAAACTGTTTTTT CAWSRGDEKLFF
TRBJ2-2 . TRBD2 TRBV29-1 TGCAGCGTTACTAGCGGGAGCGCCGGGGAGCTGTTTTTT CSVTSGSAGELFF
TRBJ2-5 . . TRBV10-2 TGCGCCAGCAGTAGACCGGCCAGGGAGACCCAGTACTTC CASSRPARETQYF
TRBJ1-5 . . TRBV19 TGTGCCAGTAGTCCCAACAGAGATCAGCCCCAGCATTTT CASSPNRDQPQHF
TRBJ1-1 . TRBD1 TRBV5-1 TGCGCCAGCAGCTTGACAGGGGGCACTGAAGCTTTCTTT CASSLTGGTEAFF
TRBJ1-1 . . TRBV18 TGTGCCAGCTCACCGAGCGGGAGCCTTAAGAACACTGAAGCTTTCTTT CASSPSGSLKNTEAFF
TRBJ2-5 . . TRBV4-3 TGCGCCAGCAGCCAAGACTTGCGAGAGACCCAGTACTTC CASSQDLRETQYF
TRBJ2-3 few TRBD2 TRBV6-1 TGTGCCAGCAGTGACCAACCTAGCGGGGGGGCCGAAGATACGCAGTATTTT CASSDQPSGGAEDTQYF
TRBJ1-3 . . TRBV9 TGTGCCAGCGGGCTCGCAGGGTCTGGAAACACCATATATTTT CASGLAGSGNTIYF
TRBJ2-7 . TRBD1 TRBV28 TGTGCCAGCAGCCCGGGACAGGGGAGATCCTACGAGCAGTACTTC CASSPGQGRSYEQYF